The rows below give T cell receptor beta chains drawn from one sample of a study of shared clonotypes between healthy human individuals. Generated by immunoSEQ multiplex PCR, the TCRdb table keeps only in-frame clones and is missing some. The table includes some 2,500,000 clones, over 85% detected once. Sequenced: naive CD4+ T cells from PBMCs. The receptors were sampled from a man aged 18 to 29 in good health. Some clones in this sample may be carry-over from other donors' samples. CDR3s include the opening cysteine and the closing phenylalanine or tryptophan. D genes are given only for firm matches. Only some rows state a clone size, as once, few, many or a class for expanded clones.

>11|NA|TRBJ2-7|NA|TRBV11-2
TGTGCCAGCAGCGTCTCTCGAGAGCAGTACTTC
CASSVSREQYF
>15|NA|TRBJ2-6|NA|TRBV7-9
TGTGCCAGCAGCTTAGTTGGGGGTGGGGCCAACGTCCTGACTTTC
CASSLVGGGANVLTF
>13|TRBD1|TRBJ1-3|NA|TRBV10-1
TGCGCCAGCAGTCCCCAGGGGGAAAACACCATATATTTT
CASSPQGENTIYF
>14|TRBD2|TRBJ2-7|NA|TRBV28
TGTGCCAGCAGTCTAGCGGGAGGACTCTACGAGCAGTACTTC
CASSLAGGLYEQYF
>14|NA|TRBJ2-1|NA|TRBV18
TGTGCCAGCTCATCAAACACTAGATTCAGTGAGCAGTTCTTC
CASSSNTRFSEQFF
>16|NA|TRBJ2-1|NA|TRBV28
TGTGCCAGCAGTTTTTTAGCGGCGGGCCTAAGAAATGAGCAGTTCTTC
CASSFLAAGLRNEQFF
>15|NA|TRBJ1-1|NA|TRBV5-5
TGTGCCAGCAGTCTAATGACGGCAGGGATGGCTGAAGCTTTCTTT
CASSLMTAGMAEAFF
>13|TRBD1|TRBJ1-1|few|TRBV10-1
TGCGCCAGCTTCCGGACAGGGGGTGAGTACGCTTTCTTT
CASFRTGGEYAFF
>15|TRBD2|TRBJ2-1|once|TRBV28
TGTGCCAGCAGTTTAAGGCCAGCGGGAGTTTATGAGCAGTTCTTC
CASSLRPAGVYEQFF
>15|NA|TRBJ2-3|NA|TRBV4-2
TGTGCCAGCAGCCAACAAAGACTTAGCACAGATACGCAGTATTTT
CASSQQRLSTDTQYF
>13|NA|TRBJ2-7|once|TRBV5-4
TGTGCCAGCAGCTTGGTGACCGGCTACGAGCAGTACTTC
CASSLVTGYEQYF
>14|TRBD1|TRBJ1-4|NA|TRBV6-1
TGTGCCAGCAGTGACGCCAGGGGGGGTGAAAAACTGTTTTTT
CASSDARGGEKLFF
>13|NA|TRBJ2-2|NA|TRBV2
TGTGCCAGCAGTTCCTCAGTCGACGGGGAGCTGTTTTTT
CASSSSVDGELFF
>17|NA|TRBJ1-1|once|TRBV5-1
TGCGCCAGCAGCGCAGGACAGACAGCGATCATGAACACTGAAGCTTTCTTT
CASSAGQTAIMNTEAFF
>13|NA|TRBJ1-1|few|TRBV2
TGTGCCAGCAGTGAGTCGAGGGGTACTGAAGCTTTCTTT
CASSESRGTEAFF
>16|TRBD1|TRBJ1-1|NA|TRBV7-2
TGTGCCAGCAGCTCCAGGACAGGGGGCTGGGGTACTGAAGCTTTCTTT
CASSSRTGGWGTEAFF
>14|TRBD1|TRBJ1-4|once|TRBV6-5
TGTGCCAGCAGCGCGACAGGGGTGGAGGAAAAACTGTTTTTT
CASSATGVEEKLFF
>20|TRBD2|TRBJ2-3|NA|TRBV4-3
TGCGCCAGCAGCCAAGAGGCGACTAGCGGGAGTTACCCTAGCACAGATACGCAGTATTTT
CASSQEATSGSYPSTDTQYF
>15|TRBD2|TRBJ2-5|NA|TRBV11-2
TGTGCCAGCAGCCCCCTAGCGGGGGCCCCGGGGACCCAGTACTTC
CASSPLAGAPGTQYF
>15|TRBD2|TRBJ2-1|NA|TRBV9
TGTGCCAGCAGCGGGGGACTAGCGGAGTACAATGAGCAGTTCTTC
CASSGGLAEYNEQFF
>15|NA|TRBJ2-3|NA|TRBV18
TGTGCCAGCTCGCCTTCGGACCCAGCCACAGATACGCAGTATTTT
CASSPSDPATDTQYF
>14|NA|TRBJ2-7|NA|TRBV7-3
TGTGCCAGCAGCCGGAACGGACCTACCAACGAGCAGTACTTC
CASSRNGPTNEQYF
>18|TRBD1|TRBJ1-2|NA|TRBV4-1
TGCGCCAGCAGCCAAGATGTGGCAGGGGGCTATTTTAACTATGGCTACACCTTC
CASSQDVAGGYFNYGYTF
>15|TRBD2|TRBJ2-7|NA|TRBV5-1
TGCGCCAGCAGCCCACTAGCGAGAGGACCCTACGAGCAGTACTTC
CASSPLARGPYEQYF
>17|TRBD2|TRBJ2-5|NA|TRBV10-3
TGTGCCATCAGTGCAGGACTAGCGGGAGGGGTAGGAGAGACCCAGTACTTC
CAISAGLAGGVGETQYF
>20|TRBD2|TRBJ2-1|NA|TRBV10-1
TGCGCCAGCAGTGAGTCTTTGCTTGGGACTAGCGGGAGGTACTACAATGAGCAGTTCTTC
CASSESLLGTSGRYYNEQFF
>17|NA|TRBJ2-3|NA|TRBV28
TGTGCCAGCAGTCCACTCCCAGCGAGGGGTCCCACAGATACGCAGTATTTT
CASSPLPARGPTDTQYF
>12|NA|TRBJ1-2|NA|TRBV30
TGTGCCTGGACCCAAACAGGGTATGGCTACACCTTC
CAWTQTGYGYTF
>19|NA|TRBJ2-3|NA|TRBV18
TGTGCCAGCTCAACCTGGGCCCAGGCGGGGGCAGGGTTTGCAGATACGCAGTATTTT
CASSTWAQAGAGFADTQYF
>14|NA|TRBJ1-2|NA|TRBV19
TGTGCCAGCAGACACCGGGTTATCCCCCTTGGCTACACCTTC
CASRHRVIPLGYTF
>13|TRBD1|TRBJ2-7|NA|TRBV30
TGTGCCTGGAGGCCAGACAGGGGCTACGAGCAGTACTTC
CAWRPDRGYEQYF
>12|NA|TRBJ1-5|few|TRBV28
TGTGCCAGCAGTGTGGGCAATCAGCCCCAGCATTTT
CASSVGNQPQHF
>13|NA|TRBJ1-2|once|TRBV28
TGTGCCAGCAGAGGTCCGACATACTATGGCTACACCTTC
CASRGPTYYGYTF
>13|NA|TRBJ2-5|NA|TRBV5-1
TGCGCCAGCGGACCCCCCCGGGGGGAGACCCAGTACTTC
CASGPPRGETQYF
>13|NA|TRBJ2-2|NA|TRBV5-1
TGCGCCAGCAGCCCGGGCAACACCGGGGAGCTGTTTTTT
CASSPGNTGELFF
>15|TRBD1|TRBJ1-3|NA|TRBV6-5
TGTGCCAGCAGTTACTCAGGGACAGTCGTAAACACCATATATTTT
CASSYSGTVVNTIYF
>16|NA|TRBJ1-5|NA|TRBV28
TGTGCCAGCAGTTTATCTGGTACCCGGGGCGATCAGCCCCAGCATTTT
CASSLSGTRGDQPQHF
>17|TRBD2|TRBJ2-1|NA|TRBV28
TGTGCCAGCAGTCCCTCGCGCGGGAGGGCCAAAAGGAATGAGCAGTTCTTC
CASSPSRGRAKRNEQFF
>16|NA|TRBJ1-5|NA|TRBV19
TGTGCCAGTAGTATTCTCGGGGGCTATAGCAATCAGCCCCAGCATTTT
CASSILGGYSNQPQHF
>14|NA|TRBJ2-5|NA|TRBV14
TGTGCCAGCAGCGCCCGGGACAAGAAAGAGACCCAGTACTTC
CASSARDKKETQYF
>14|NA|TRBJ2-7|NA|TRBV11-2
TGTGCCAGCAGCCGAGAGCAGGGTGTTTACGAGCAGTACTTC
CASSREQGVYEQYF
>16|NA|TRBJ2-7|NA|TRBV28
TGTGCCAGCAGCCCGGGCCTATTCGGATCGACCTACGAGCAGTACTTC
CASSPGLFGSTYEQYF
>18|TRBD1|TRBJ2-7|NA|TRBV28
TGTGCCAGCAGTGTTAGGACAGGGTATTTCTCTAGCTCCTACGAGCAGTACTTC
CASSVRTGYFSSSYEQYF
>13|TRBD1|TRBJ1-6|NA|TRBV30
TGTGCCTGGAAAGGACAGGGGAATTCACCCCTCCACTTT
CAWKGQGNSPLHF
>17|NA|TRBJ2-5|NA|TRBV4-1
TGCGCCAGCAGCCAAGTTAATGCGGGCAGGCGGCAAGAGACCCAGTACTTC
CASSQVNAGRRQETQYF
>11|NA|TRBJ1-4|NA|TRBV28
TGTGCCAGCAGTTTGATGGGAGAACTGTTTTTT
CASSLMGELFF
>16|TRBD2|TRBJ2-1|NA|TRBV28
TGTGCCAGCAGTTTTTCGGCGGCGGGAGACTACAATGAGCAGTTCTTC
CASSFSAAGDYNEQFF
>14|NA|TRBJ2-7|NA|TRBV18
TGTGCCAGCTCACCAGGGGTCAAGTCCTACGAGCAGTACTTC
CASSPGVKSYEQYF
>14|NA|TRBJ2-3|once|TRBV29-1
TGCAGCGTTCGGGGGGCTAGGGGTCCAGATACGCAGTATTTT
CSVRGARGPDTQYF
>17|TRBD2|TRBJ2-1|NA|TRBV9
TGTGCCAGCAGCTCACCGGATTGGGCGGGAGGGCCAAGTGAGCAGTTCTTC
CASSSPDWAGGPSEQFF
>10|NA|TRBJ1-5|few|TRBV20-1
TGCAGTGCTGGCGATCAGCCCCAGCATTTT
CSAGDQPQHF
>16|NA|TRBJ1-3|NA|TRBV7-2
TGTGCCAGCAGCTTATTGGGCGGGGCTTTTGGAAACACCATATATTTT
CASSLLGGAFGNTIYF
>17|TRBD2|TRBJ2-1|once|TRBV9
TGTGCCAGCAGCGGGGCCGGGGGACTAGGCCTTTACAATGAGCAGTTCTTC
CASSGAGGLGLYNEQFF
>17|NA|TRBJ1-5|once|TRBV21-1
TGTGCCAGCAGCAAGGGACAGGGTTGGGATAGCAATCAGCCCCAGCATTTT
CASSKGQGWDSNQPQHF
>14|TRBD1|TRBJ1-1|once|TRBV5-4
TGTGCCAGCAGCAGAGCAGGGGGGAACACTGAAGCTTTCTTT
CASSRAGGNTEAFF
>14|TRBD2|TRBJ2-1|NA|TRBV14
TGTGCCAGCAGCCAAGTGGGCGGGAGCAATGAGCAGTTCTTC
CASSQVGGSNEQFF
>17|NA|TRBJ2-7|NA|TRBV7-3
TGTGCCAGCAGCCCTACGGCTGGGGGTCCCGGGTCCTACGAGCAGTACTTC
CASSPTAGGPGSYEQYF